These 32 T cell receptor beta chains originate from one sample sequenced in a study of T cells in Graves' hyperthyroidism and ophthalmopathy. Amplification targeted TCR beta CDR3 regions from RNA transcripts. Carried out on the TCR CDR3, a first-round RT-PCR used the HTBI primer set. Each CDR3 protein is one row after TCRdb ran MiXCR on the multiplex PCR reads. The sample has around 530,000 distinct CDR3 sequences, 15% to 20% seen once. The specimen sequenced was blood. The receptors shown here come from a woman aged 18-29 years with Graves' ophthalmopathy.

This clonotype has only a few counts. The chain links TRBV27 to TRBJ1-2, with a possible D match to TRBD1 (6 bases). CDR1 and CDR2 from the germline V gene are MNHEY and SMNVEV (reference sequence). V dropped 5 bases and J dropped 0 bases, with 13 bases sitting between them. This CDR3 spans 15 amino acids. In DNA, the CDR3 is TGTGCCAGCAGTCCCGGACAGACGACTAACTATGGCTACACCTTC. Translated, it gives CASSPGQTTNYGYTF.

This clonotype appeared many times. The rearrangement links TRBV12-3 or TRBV12-4 to TRBJ1-1; D is uncertain. V was trimmed by 7 bases and J by 4 bases, leaving 13 bases between them. The CDR3 runs to 13 residues. The CDR3 sequence is CASTLRGTTEAFF. In nucleotides, the CDR3 is TGTGCCAGCACCCTTCGTGGCACCACTGAAGCTTTCTTT.

This clonotype was detected ten times or more. The J gene is TRBJ2-5, the V gene TRBV18, with 7 bases aligning to TRBD1. J lost 9 bases, V lost 3 bases, and 7 bases had no gene match. The CDR3 length is 13 residues. The germline V gene encodes CDR1 KGHSH and CDR2 LQKENI. In DNA, the CDR3 is TGTGCCAGCTCACCTGACAGGGAGAGACCCCAGTACTTC. Translated, it gives CASSPDRERPQYF.

The chain uses TRBV27 and TRBJ2-3; 13 bases line up with TRBD2. CDR3 length equals 15 residues. CDR1 MNHEY and CDR2 SMNVEV come from the germline V gene (reference sequence). With V trimmed by 6 bases and J by 7 bases, 7 bases remained unmatched. In DNA form, the CDR3 reads TGTGCCAGCAGGCTGGGACTAGCGGGGAGAAATACGCAGTATTTT. Residues: CASRLGLAGRNTQYF.

There are many counts of this clonotype. The chain carries TRBV11-3 and TRBJ1-1; the D is unclear. CDR3 length equals 14 residues. The ends were cut back, 0 bases at V and 5 bases at J, with 10 bases in the middle. Per germline, CDR1 SGHNT and CDR2 YENEEA. This CDR3 is CASSLDGLATEAFF. In DNA, the CDR3 is TGTGCCAGCAGCTTAGATGGCCTGGCAACTGAAGCTTTCTTT. Combining the CDR3 with reference TRBV11-3 and TRBJ1-1 gives the whole variable domain EAGVVQSPRYKIIEKKQPVAFWCNPISGHNTLYWYLQNLGQGPELLIRYENEEAVDDSQLPKDRFSAERLKGVDSTLKIQPAELGDSAVYLCASSLDGLATEAFFGQGTRLTVV.

This clonotype was detected many times. The rearrangement links TRBV7-2 to TRBJ2-1, with D tentatively TRBD1 or TRBD2 (6 bases each). The length of the CDR3 is 15 residues. With 1 base removed from V and 6 bases from J, the gap between germline ends came to 13 bases. Looked up from germline, CDR1 is SGHTA and CDR2 is FQGNSA. The chain's CDR3 is CASSLGLGGGNEQFF. CDR3 coding DNA: TGTGCCAGCAGCTTAGGACTAGGGGGAGGCAATGAGCAGTTCTTC.

The chain couples TRBV29-1 to TRBJ2-5; 9 positions agree with TRBD1. The CDR3 length is 16 residues. The germline V gene has CDR1 SQVTM and CDR2 ANQGSEA. The V segment lost 1 base and the J segment 1 base; nucleotides outside the gene matches: 7. The CDR3 sequence: CSVEVRDRASQETQYF. The CDR3 DNA reads TGCAGCGTTGAAGTGCGGGACAGGGCCTCCCAAGAGACCCAGTACTTC.

This clonotype was counted a few times. The gene calls are TRBV11-2 and TRBJ2-2; weak D call: TRBD2 (7 bases). V dropped 2 bases and J dropped 0 bases, with 19 bases sitting between them. Looked up from germline, CDR1 is SGHAT and CDR2 is FQNNGV. There are 19 residues in the CDR3. The CDR3 here is CASSLLGGRGRTNTGELFF. Here the CDR3 DNA reads TGTGCCAGCAGCTTATTGGGAGGGCGGGGGCGTACGAACACCGGGGAGCTGTTTTTT. Full variable domain (missing parts from reference TRBV11-2 and TRBJ2-2): EAGVAQSPRYKIIEKRQSVAFWCNPISGHATLYWYQQILGQGPKLLIQFQNNGVVDDSQLPKDRFSAERLKGVDSTLKIQPAKLEDSAVYLCASSLLGGRGRTNTGELFFGEGSRLTVL.

This clonotype was counted only a few times. This chain connects TRBV9 to TRBJ1-6; no clear D gene. The CDR3 sequence is 14 residues long. Looked up from germline, CDR1 is SGDLS and CDR2 is YYNGEE. V was shortened by 4 bases and J by 6 bases, with 11 bases between the two germline ends. The chain's CDR3 is CASSIQRVNSPLHF. The CDR3 bases are TGTGCCAGCAGCATCCAGAGGGTTAATTCACCCCTCCACTTT.

This clonotype was found many times. The chain employs TRBV28 and TRBJ2-1; 7 bases map to TRBD1. V trimming: 2 bases; J trimming: 8 bases; junction bases outside the gene matches: 12. The CDR3 covers 16 residues. Per the germline V gene, CDR1 is MDHEN and CDR2 is SYDVKM. CDR3 sequence: CASSLNPSGQEDEQFF. The CDR3 region has the DNA TGTGCCAGCAGTTTAAATCCCTCCGGACAGGAGGATGAGCAGTTCTTC.

This clonotype was counted many times. The rearrangement joins TRBV5-1 to TRBJ2-2; 7 bases are shared with TRBD2. The CDR3 is made up of 15 amino acids. V gave up 3 bases and J gave up 0 bases; unmatched junction bases: 2. Germline V gene lookup returns CDR1 SGHRS and CDR2 YFSETQ. DNA of the CDR3: TGCGCCAGCAGCTGGAGCGGGACGAACACCGGGGAGCTGTTTTTT. It yields the protein CASSWSGTNTGELFF.

The rearrangement joins TRBV9 to TRBJ2-6, with D perhaps given as TRBD1 or TRBD2 (5 bases each). The germline gives CDR1 SGDLS, CDR2 YYNGEE. The length of the CDR3 is 19 residues. Trimming pared 2 bases from V and 2 bases from J, leaving 20 bases between. The CDR3 spells CASSVRTGTAGTGANVLTF. As DNA, the CDR3 is TGTGCCAGCAGCGTCCGGACCGGGACCGCCGGGACTGGGGCCAACGTCCTGACTTTC.

This clonotype was detected many times. The genes are TRBV6-1 and TRBJ1-4; 9 nucleotides agree with TRBD1. The CDR3 contains 14 residues. Trimming cost V 6 bases and J 8 bases; bases outside gene matches: 7. Germline V gene sequence: CDR1 MNHNS, CDR2 SASEGT. The CDR3 spells CASRRDRVWEKLFF. In DNA form, the CDR3 reads TGTGCCAGCAGGAGGGACAGGGTCTGGGAAAAACTGTTTTTT.

There are a few counts of this clonotype. The chain recombines TRBV7-9 with TRBJ2-7, with 15 bases fitting TRBD2. The CDR3 has 17 amino acids. CDR1 and CDR2 (germline): SEHNR, FQNEAQ (reference sequence). The junction had 12 bases not matched to a gene; V was cut back by 5 bases and J by 7 bases. CDR3 region: CASSLGTSGRPAGEQYF. For the CDR3, the DNA is TGTGCCAGCAGCCTCGGGACTAGCGGGAGGCCTGCAGGGGAGCAGTACTTC.

There are a few counts of this clonotype. The chain recombines TRBV7-6 with TRBJ1-5; no clear D. Deletions cut 1 base from V and 6 bases from J, with 7 bases between. The germline CDR1 and CDR2 sequences are SGHVS and FNYEAQ. The length of the CDR3 is 13 residues. CDR3 loop: CASSLEQAQPQHF. The DNA for the CDR3 is TGTGCCAGCAGCTTAGAGCAGGCTCAGCCCCAGCATTTT.

This clonotype was detected once. The chain recombines TRBV6-9 with TRBJ1-5, with no clear D. V gave up 4 bases and J gave up 0 bases, with 7 bases separating them. The V gene's germline CDR1 is MNHGY and CDR2 SVAAGI. This CDR3 is built from 14 residues. CDR3 residues: CASSSVDSNQPQHF. In DNA, the CDR3 is TGTGCCAGCAGTTCCGTGGATAGCAATCAGCCCCAGCATTTT.

The chain combines TRBV7-9 with TRBJ2-7; 8 positions match TRBD1. This CDR3 has 20 residues. Germline lookup yields CDR1 SEHNR and CDR2 FQNEAQ (reference sequence). After removal of 1 base from V and 2 bases from J, the junction contained 19 bases not matched to a gene. The CDR3 loop is CASSLDKGGPLDRAPYEQYF. DNA of the CDR3: TGTGCCAGCAGCTTAGACAAAGGGGGTCCGTTGGACAGGGCGCCCTACGAGCAGTACTTC.

This clonotype was observed at least ten times. The chain uses TRBV6-2 or TRBV6-3 and TRBJ2-5; the match to TRBD1 covers 11 bases. Germline V CDR1 and CDR2: MNHEY, SVGEGT. There are 17 residues in the CDR3. With V trimmed by 0 bases and J by 0 bases, 3 bases remained unmatched. CDR3 nucleotides: TGTGCCAGCAGTTACTCGGTGGACAGGGGGCACCAAGAGACCCAGTACTTC. It specifies CASSYSVDRGHQETQYF.

This chain connects TRBV7-8 to TRBJ1-1; maybe TRBD1 (6 bases). Germline V gene data show CDR1 as SGHVS and CDR2 as FQNEAQ. The CDR3 has 17 residues. Trimming left V 1 base short and J 3 bases short, with 18 bases between. CDR3 amino acids: CASSLVFPGVGDTEAFF. The CDR3 bases are TGTGCCAGCAGCTTAGTATTTCCAGGGGTGGGGGACACTGAAGCTTTCTTT.

This clonotype was observed a few times. This chain joins TRBV4-1 and TRBJ1-5; TRBD1 is a possible D gene (6 bases). Germline CDR1 is MGHRA and CDR2 is YSYEKL. The CDR3 covers 16 residues. With 3 bases removed from V and 7 bases from J, the gap between germline ends came to 19 bases. CDR3 sequence: CASSHPLGGLRQPQHF. The DNA for the CDR3 is TGCGCCAGCAGCCACCCCCTCGGGGGGCTTAGACAGCCCCAGCATTTT.

The chain couples TRBV4-1 to TRBJ2-1, with unresolved D. The CDR3 length is 14 residues. Trimming pared 3 bases from V and 3 bases from J, leaving 9 bases between. Germline CDR1 and CDR2: MGHRA and YSYEKL. CDR3 sequence: CASSHPGSYNEQFF. DNA of the CDR3: TGCGCCAGCAGCCACCCCGGCAGCTACAATGAGCAGTTCTTC.

This clonotype was picked up many times. The chain uses TRBV3-1 and TRBJ2-1, with TRBD1 matching 11 bases. After removal of 4 bases from V and 8 bases from J, the junction contained 7 bases not matched to a gene. The CDR3 sequence is 15 residues long. Germline assignment: CDR1 LGHDT and CDR2 YNNKEL (reference sequence). The CDR3 loop is CASSLDRGRKDEQFF. The CDR3, as DNA: TGTGCCAGCAGCCTGGACAGGGGGCGCAAAGATGAGCAGTTCTTC.

Worth noting for this clonotype: A read error may be the cause here, since a much bigger clone is one base away. J is TRBJ2-4 and V is TRBV7-2; D call uncertain. This CDR3 has 12 amino acids. Looked up from germline, CDR1 is SGHTA and CDR2 is FQGNSA. Trimming removed 2 bases from V and 8 bases from J, with 7 bases in between. The CDR3 spells CASSLHGDIQYF. CDR3 nucleotide sequence: TGTGCCAGCAGCTTACATGGTGACATTCAGTACTTC.

This clonotype has only a few counts. The chain couples TRBV7-9 to TRBJ1-4, with TRBD1 matching 7 bases. Losses at the gene ends were 0 bases for V and 3 bases for J; bases not matched to a gene: 7. The germline gives CDR1 SEHNR, CDR2 FQNEAQ (reference sequence). The CDR3 contains 17 residues. CDR3 loop: CASSLAETGSPNEKLFF. The CDR3 coding sequence is TGTGCCAGCAGCTTAGCGGAGACAGGGAGCCCTAATGAAAAACTGTTTTTT.

This clonotype appeared many times. The chain combines TRBV2 with TRBJ1-4, with 7 bases identical to TRBD1. The CDR3 length is 14 residues. V lost 8 bases, J lost 1 base, and 4 bases stayed unmatched. CDR1 is SNHLY and CDR2 is FYNNEI in the germline V gene. CDR3 amino acids: CASWDSETNEKLFF. The CDR3 DNA reads TGTGCCAGCTGGGACAGCGAAACTAATGAAAAACTGTTTTTT.

This clonotype was recorded many times. CDR3 coding DNA: TGTGCCAGCAGCCATCGGACTAGCGGCTCCTACAATGAGCAGTTCTTC. Amino acids: CASSHRTSGSYNEQFF. V gene TRBV2 combines with J gene TRBJ2-1; TRBD2 aligns across 10 bases. The CDR3 runs 16 residues. The germline gives CDR1 SNHLY, CDR2 FYNNEI. With V trimmed by 6 bases and J by 0 bases, 5 bases remained unmatched.

This clonotype occurred many times. The chain couples TRBV20-1 to TRBJ2-5; 7 nucleotides line up with TRBD2. Germline assignment: CDR1 DFQATT and CDR2 SNEGSKA (reference sequence). The CDR3 spans 16 residues. After removal of 0 bases from V and 2 bases from J, the junction contained 9 bases not matched to a gene. In DNA, the CDR3 is TGCAGTGCTAGAGATCATACCGGGGGGAAACAAGAGACCCAGTACTTC. Translated, it gives CSARDHTGGKQETQYF.

Ten or more counts support this clonotype. This rearrangement joins TRBV10-3 to TRBJ2-3; 8 nucleotides line up with TRBD2. The V gene end was trimmed by 10 bases and the J gene end by 5 bases; junction bases not matched to a gene: 11. Germline V gives CDR1 ENHRY, CDR2 SYGVKD. The CDR3 spans 14 residues. The CDR3 loop reads CASGDGGAGDTQYF. CDR3 nucleotides: TGTGCCAGTGGTGACGGGGGGGCAGGAGATACGCAGTATTTT.

At least ten counts were recorded for this clonotype. The genes are TRBV20-1 and TRBJ2-6; TRBD2 is a possible D gene (6 bases). The length of the CDR3 is 16 residues. V was cut by 0 bases and J by 0 bases, with 9 bases left in between. CDR1 is DFQATT, CDR2 SNEGSKA, per germline (reference sequence). DNA of the CDR3: TGCAGTGCTAGAGATGGGGGGAGCTCTGGGGCCAACGTCCTGACTTTC. Translating it yields CSARDGGSSGANVLTF.

Many counts were recorded for this clonotype. The chain recombines TRBV2 with TRBJ1-1, with D tentatively TRBD1 (5 bases). The CDR3 covers 13 residues. V was shortened by 6 bases and J by 1 base, with 9 bases between the two germline ends. The germline V gene has CDR1 SNHLY and CDR2 FYNNEI. The CDR3 spells CASRHGQNTEAFF. The CDR3 nucleotides are TGTGCCAGCAGGCACGGACAGAACACTGAAGCTTTCTTT.

This clonotype appeared many times. The DNA for the CDR3 is TGTGCCACCTCGCCGGAGGGGGATCAGCCCCAGCATTTT. It specifies CATSPEGDQPQHF. This rearrangement joins TRBV15 to TRBJ1-5; possibly TRBD1 for D (6 bases). The germline CDR1 and CDR2 sequences are LNHNV and YYDKDF (reference sequence). This CDR3 contains 13 residues. Trimming stripped 8 bases from V and 5 bases from J, with 13 bases between.

This clonotype has ten or more counts. CDR3: CATSRAIRQGMNTEAFF. For the CDR3, the DNA is TGTGCCACCAGCAGAGCCATCCGACAGGGGATGAACACTGAAGCTTTCTTT. The rearrangement links TRBV15 to TRBJ1-1, with 8 bases that match TRBD1. The CDR3 is 17 residues long. V lost 1 base and J lost 0; bases outside the gene matches: 7. The germline V gene encodes CDR1 LNHNV and CDR2 YYDKDF (reference sequence).